The sample holds a few counts of the clone carrying this TCR beta chain. Antigen: not known. This record comes from a study of regulatory T cells in long-lasting Graves disease. Findings of the study overall: Persistent disease favored TRBV28, TRBJ1-2 and TRBJ2-5.

Libraries of TCR beta came from iRepertoire HTBI primers plus Arm-PCR of CDR3 regions. Original processing methods: Identification across samples found some 60 TRBV and approximately 15 TRBJ segments. TCRdb itself ran the multiplex PCR reads through MiXCR, one entry per CDR3 protein. The V and J calls and clone size are TCRdb's, not the authors'. The sample has 380,000 or so distinct CDR3 sequences; 15% to 20% are singletons. Germline V gene lookup returns CDR1 LNHDA and CDR2 SQIVND (reference sequence). CDR3 length: 13 residues. With 11 bases clipped from V and 4 bases from J, the junction kept 5 bases outside the gene matches. Time point of the sample: newly diagnosed GD, antithyroid drugs for less than 3 months. Researchers made the TCR library from RNA that was extracted from PBMCs. Patients all came to the study from an endocrinology department in Xi'an, China. The same sample was also used in a study of T cells in Graves' hyperthyroidism and ophthalmopathy. Per that study: The HTBI primer set drove a first-round RT-PCR of the TCR CDR3.

The chain links TRBV19 to TRBJ2-2, with 9 nucleotides matching TRBD1. The input for sequencing was peripheral blood mononuclear cells (PBMCs), taken at new diagnosis, from a patient treated with antithyroid drugs. The sequence was obtained from a young woman with Graves disease. The chain's CDR3 is CAGRQGGTGELFF. In DNA, the CDR3 is TGTGCCGGCCGACAGGGGGGCACCGGGGAGCTGTTTTTT.